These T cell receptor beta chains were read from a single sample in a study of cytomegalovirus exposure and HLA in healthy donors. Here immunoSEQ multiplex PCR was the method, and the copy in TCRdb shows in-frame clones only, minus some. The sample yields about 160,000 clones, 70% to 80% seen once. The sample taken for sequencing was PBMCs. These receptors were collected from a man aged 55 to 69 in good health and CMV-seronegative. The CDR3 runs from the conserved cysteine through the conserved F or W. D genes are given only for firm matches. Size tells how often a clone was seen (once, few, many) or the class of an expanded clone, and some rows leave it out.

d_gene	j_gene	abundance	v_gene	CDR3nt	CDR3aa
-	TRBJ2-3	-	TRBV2	TGTGCCAGCGGTACACAGGCCCTTAACACAGATACGCAGTATTTT	CASGTQALNTDTQYF
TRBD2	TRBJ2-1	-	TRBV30	TGTGCCTGGACTAGCGGGATTAGCTCCTACAATGAGCAGTTCTTC	CAWTSGISSYNEQFF
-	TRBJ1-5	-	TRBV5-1	TGCGCCAGCAGCTTACAGGGTCCCAATCAGCCCCAGCATTTT	CASSLQGPNQPQHF
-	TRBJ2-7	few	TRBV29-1	TGCAGCGTTGAAGGCAGCTCCTACGAGCAGTACTTC	CSVEGSSYEQYF
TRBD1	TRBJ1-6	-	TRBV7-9	TGTGCCAGCAGTCACCCTCCTGGGCAGGGGGCCCATAATTCACCCCTCCACTTT	CASSHPPGQGAHNSPLHF
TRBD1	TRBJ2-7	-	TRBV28	TGTGCCAGCAGGACAGGGGGGTCCTACGAGCAGTACTTC	CASRTGGSYEQYF
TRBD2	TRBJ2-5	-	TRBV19	TGTGCCACCACATCCGGGACTAGCGGGAGGATAGAGACCCAGTACTTC	CATTSGTSGRIETQYF
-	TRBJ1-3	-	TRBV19	TGTGCCAGTAGGACCGGGTCCCTCTCTGGAAACACCATATATTTT	CASRTGSLSGNTIYF
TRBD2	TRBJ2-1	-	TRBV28	TGTGCCAGCAGTTCCCAACTCACTAGCGGGGTCCAGTTCTTC	CASSSQLTSGVQFF
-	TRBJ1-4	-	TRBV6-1	TGTGCCAGCAGTGAAGCCCACAGCTCAACTAATGAAAAACTGTTTTTT	CASSEAHSSTNEKLFF
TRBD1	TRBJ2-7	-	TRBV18	TGTGCCAGCTCACGAGACAGGGCCTCCTACGAGCAGTACTTC	CASSRDRASYEQYF
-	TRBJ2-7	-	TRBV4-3	TGCGCCAGCAGCCAAAAAGGCGGGGCCGAGCAGTACTTC	CASSQKGGAEQYF
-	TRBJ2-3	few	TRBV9	TGTGCCAGCAGCGGACTGCGGAGCACAGATACGCAGTATTTT	CASSGLRSTDTQYF
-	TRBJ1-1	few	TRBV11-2	TGTGCCAGCAGCGAGTATGGGTCGGGGTGGAACACTGAAGCTTTCTTT	CASSEYGSGWNTEAFF
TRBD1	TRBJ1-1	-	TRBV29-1	TGCAGCGTTGACACAGGGGGCGCGGACACTGAAGCTTTCTTT	CSVDTGGADTEAFF
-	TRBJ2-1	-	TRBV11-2	TGTGCCAGCAGCTTAGATCTCGGGGGTTCCTACAATGAGCAGTTCTTC	CASSLDLGGSYNEQFF
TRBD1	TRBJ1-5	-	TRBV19	TGTGCCAGTAGTGGGACAGGGGGCCATCAGCCCCAGCATTTT	CASSGTGGHQPQHF
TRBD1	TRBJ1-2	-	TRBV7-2	TGTGCCAGCAGCTCCCCCGAGAGGGGGCGTGACTATGGCTACACCTTC	CASSSPERGRDYGYTF
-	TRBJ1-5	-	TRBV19	TGTGCCAGTAGTGTCTTACAGGGCAGCAATCAGCCCCAGCATTTT	CASSVLQGSNQPQHF
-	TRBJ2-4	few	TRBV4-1	TGCGCCAGCAGCCAAACTGTGGGCCCCAAAAACATTCAGTACTTC	CASSQTVGPKNIQYF
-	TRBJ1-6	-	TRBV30	TGTGCCTGGACCACAGAGAGCTCCTATAATTCACCCCTCCACTTT	CAWTTESSYNSPLHF
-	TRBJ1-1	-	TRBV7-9	TGTGCCAGCAGGCCCCAACCGGGGGGCGCGTTGAACACTGAAGCTTTCTTT	CASRPQPGGALNTEAFF
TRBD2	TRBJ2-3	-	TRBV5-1	TGCGCCAGCAGCGCCACGACTAGCGGGGGGGCCACAGATACGCAGTATTTT	CASSATTSGGATDTQYF
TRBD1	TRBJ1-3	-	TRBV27	TGTGCCAGCCGGAGACAGGGGACAAACACCATATATTTT	CASRRQGTNTIYF
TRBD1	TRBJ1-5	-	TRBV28	TGTGCCAGCAGTTCATCCAGGACAGGGTACAATCAGCCCCAGCATTTT	CASSSSRTGYNQPQHF
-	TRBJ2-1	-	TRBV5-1	TGCGCCAGCAGCTTGGGTAGCGGCTACAATGAGCAGTTCTTC	CASSLGSGYNEQFF
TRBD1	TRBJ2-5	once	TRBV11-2	TGTGCCAGCAGCTTCTCCGGGACAGAAGAGACCCAGTACTTC	CASSFSGTEETQYF
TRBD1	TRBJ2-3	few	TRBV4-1	TGCGCCAGCAGCCAAGAGGACAGGGTGGTTGATACGCAGTATTTT	CASSQEDRVVDTQYF
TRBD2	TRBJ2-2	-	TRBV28	TGTGCCAGCTCGAGCGGGAGCTTTACCGGGGAGCTGTTTTTT	CASSSGSFTGELFF
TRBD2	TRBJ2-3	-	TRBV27	TGTGCCAGACGGACAGGACTAGCGGGAGTTGCAGATACGCAGTATTTT	CARRTGLAGVADTQYF